The 9 T cell receptor beta chains presented below share a single source sample, sequenced in a study of neurological immune-mediated disorders. TCRdb analysed the 5' RACE reads with MiXCR anew, one entry per CDR3 protein. This sample has 50,000 or so distinct CDR3 sequences; around 3.1% occur once, and the top ten carry more than 5%. The sample was PBMCs. The source of these receptors is a middle-aged man with multiple sclerosis.

In its sample, this clonotype was seen many times. This chain connects TRBV2 to TRBJ2-2, with a possible D match to TRBD1 (5 bases). The V end lost 5 bases, the J end lost 4 bases, and 8 bases lay between the germline ends. The CDR3 extends over 13 amino acids. The germline gives CDR1 SNHLY, CDR2 FYNNEI. The CDR3 coding sequence is TGTGCCAGCAGTTCAGGGCCCACCGGGGAGCTGTTTTTT. Encoded protein: CASSSGPTGELFF.

This clonotype came up many times. This chain uses TRBV5-1 with TRBJ2-5; 8 nucleotides match TRBD1. The CDR3 has 15 residues. CDR1 SGHRS and CDR2 YFSETQ come from the germline V gene. J lost 1 base, V lost 4 bases, and 6 bases had no gene match. DNA of the CDR3: TGCGCCAGCAGCACGGACAGGGCTGTCCAAGAGACCCAGTACTTC. Translating it yields CASSTDRAVQETQYF.

This clonotype turned up a few times. A much larger clone lies one base from this, so it may be a read error. The chain joins TRBV6-5 to TRBJ1-2; a possible D gene is TRBD1 (6 bases). V gave up 10 bases and J gave up 2 bases, with 14 bases separating them. The CDR3 consists of 13 residues. Germline V gives CDR1 MNHEY, CDR2 SVGAGI. CDR3 in DNA: TGTGCCAACAGAAGACAGGAGAACTATGGCTACACCTTC. Translating it yields CANRRQENYGYTF.

This clonotype was seen ten or more times. This chain joins TRBV21-1 and TRBJ2-5; TRBD1 reflects the table's D call only, with no check against the DNA. TRBV21-1 is assigned pseudogene status. The length of the CDR3 is 17 residues. CDR3 DNA sequence: TGTGCCAGCAGCAAAGTGCTCCCGGCGGGTGTACAAGAGACCCAGTACTTC. Its translation: CASSKVLPAGVQETQYF.

This clonotype was seen ten or more times. The chain links TRBV6-1 to TRBJ2-1; no reliable D call. V was pared by 3 bases and J by 10 bases, with 13 bases between. Germline CDR1 is MNHNS and CDR2 is SASEGT. The length of the CDR3 is 13 residues. The CDR3 DNA reads TGTGCCAGCAGTGACCCGGTGAGACAAGAGCAGTTCTTC. The encoded protein is CASSDPVRQEQFF.

This clonotype was recorded many times. The chain links TRBV6-5 to TRBJ2-5; a possible D gene is TRBD1 (5 bases). Germline V lookup: CDR1 MNHEY, CDR2 SVGAGI. Trimming pared 7 bases from V and 4 bases from J, leaving 16 bases between. The CDR3 extends over 14 amino acids. The CDR3: CASNTGEYGETQYF. In DNA form, the CDR3 reads TGTGCCAGCAACACAGGAGAGTATGGAGAGACCCAGTACTTC.

Concerning this clonotype itself: Mismatch with germline at one junction end may stem from a read error. The chain combines TRBV4-1 with TRBJ1-5, with 7 bases lining up with TRBD1. From germline, CDR1 is MGHRA and CDR2 YSYEKL. The CDR3 loop spans 17 amino acids. The CDR3 loop reads CASSQDRGILSNQPQNF. DNA for the CDR3: TGCGCCAGCAGCCAAGACAGGGGGATCCTAAGCAATCAGCCCCAGAATTTT.

In its sample, this clonotype is medium-sized (0.01 to 0.1%). The genes are TRBV7-6 and TRBJ2-7, with D unresolved. The V end lost 1 base, the J end lost 1 base, and 11 bases lay between the germline ends. The CDR3 length is 15 residues. Germline V lookup: CDR1 SGHVS, CDR2 FNYEAQ. CDR3 DNA: TGTGCCAGCAGCTTAGATTCAGGCAGTTCCTACGAGCAGTACTTC. As protein: CASSLDSGSSYEQYF.

Many counts were recorded for this clonotype. The rearrangement links TRBV24-1 to TRBJ2-5; 8 bases match TRBD1. The CDR3 length is 16 residues. Germline V lookup: CDR1 KGHDR, CDR2 SFDVKD. V lost 2 bases and J lost 5; bases outside the gene matches: 9. CDR3 sequence: CATSDSRTGQGETQYF. The CDR3 DNA reads TGTGCCACCAGTGATTCCCGGACAGGGCAGGGGGAGACCCAGTACTTC.